The text below deals with one T cell receptor beta chain. Its antigen is unidentified. Trimming removed 0 bases at V and 3 bases at J, with 16 bases between. The CDR3 consists of 17 residues. CDR1 SGDLS and CDR2 YYNGEE come from the germline V gene. The source of the sample is a study of cytomegalovirus exposure and HLA in healthy donors. Study in general: T cells numbering about 200 million yielded fewer than 140 million unique TCR beta sequences in an earlier analysis. A data release that came early held about 89 million unique TCRs from HLA-typed donors.

Both 60 Vbeta primers and 13 Jbeta primers went into the PCR. Using immunoSEQ multiplex PCR, the repertoire was profiled, and TCRdb retains in-frame clones only, with some absent. The table includes over 95,000 clones, 74% detected once. General study points: Some TCR beta chains (more than 150 of them) were listed as cytomegalovirus-associated. For TCR beta chains, V- and J-gene trimming was later linked to a missense DCLRE1C variant.

The clonotype originates from a human donor in good health. Material: PBMCs. The J gene is TRBJ1-3, the V gene TRBV9; tentative D call: TRBD1 (5 bases). Here the CDR3 DNA reads TGTGCCAGCAGCGTAGAGGGCCAGGGAATTTTTGGAAACACCATATATTTT. This codes for CASSVEGQGIFGNTIYF.